The 32 T cell receptor beta chains presented below share a single source sample, sequenced in a study of OX40 agonist ivuxolimab in advanced cancers. The method was immunoSEQ multiplex PCR; TCRdb's version includes in-frame clones alone and lacks a portion of them. The sample consists of roughly 90,000 clones, about 90% of them appearing once. This sample comprised CD4+ or CD8+ T cells sorted from blood, obtained in a trial of the OX40 agonist ivuxolimab. These receptor sequences come from an adult with an advanced solid tumor such as melanoma, head and neck, liver or kidney cancer.

The rearrangement links TRBV4-1 to TRBJ2-1; D possibly corresponds to TRBD2 (5 bases). Germline V gene lookup returns CDR1 MGHRA and CDR2 YSYEKL. The length of the CDR3 is 15 residues. V lost 0 bases and J lost 0, with 6 bases in between. CDR3 region: CASSQDAGSYNEQFF. Written as DNA, the CDR3 is TGCGCCAGCAGCCAAGACGCGGGCTCCTACAATGAGCAGTTCTTC.

The chain recombines TRBV28 with TRBJ2-7; the D gene is possibly TRBD2 (6 bases). Trimming shortened V by 5 bases and J by 2 bases, and 16 bases separated the two germline ends. CDR1 MDHEN and CDR2 SYDVKM come from the germline V gene. This CDR3 is built from 15 residues. CDR3 sequence: CASSPPGLRTYEQYF. In DNA, the CDR3 is TGTGCCAGCAGTCCACCGGGACTTCGAACCTACGAGCAGTACTTC. Full variable domain (outside the CDR3, taken from reference TRBV28 and TRBJ2-7): DVKVTQSSRYLVKRTGEKVFLECVQDMDHENMFWYRQDPGLGLRLIYFSYDVKMKEKGDIPEGYSVSREKKERFSLILESASTNQTSMYLCASSPPGLRTYEQYFGPGTRLTVT.

V gene TRBV30 combines with J gene TRBJ1-4; D gene ambiguous. V was clipped by 0 bases and J by 8 bases, with 16 bases between them. Germline values: CDR1 GTSNPN, CDR2 SVGIG (reference sequence). CDR3 size: 15 residues. CDR3 sequence reads: CAWSVGQADREKLFF. The CDR3 nucleotides are TGTGCCTGGAGTGTAGGGCAGGCAGATCGGGAAAAACTGTTTTTT.

This clone was detected once. This chain links TRBV7-2 with TRBJ1-1, with 8 bases identical to TRBD1. V lost 5 bases and J lost 1; bases outside the gene matches: 6. The CDR3 length is 15 residues. Germline V gives CDR1 SGHTA, CDR2 FQGNSA. The CDR3 DNA sequence: TGTGCCAGCAGCCCTTTCAGGGGGCGGAACACTGAAGCTTTCTTT. Protein sequence: CASSPFRGRNTEAFF.

The J gene is TRBJ2-3, the V gene TRBV4-1; no clear D. The CDR3 has 17 amino acids. Germline CDR1 and CDR2: MGHRA and YSYEKL. V was pared by 0 bases and J by 0 bases, with 13 bases between. The CDR3: CASSQDPWPVSTDTQYF. CDR3 DNA: TGCGCCAGCAGCCAAGACCCTTGGCCAGTGAGCACAGATACGCAGTATTTT.

The genes are TRBV7-9 and TRBJ2-7; D gene unclear. V was clipped by 0 bases and J by 3 bases, with 9 bases between them. In germline, CDR1 is SEHNR, CDR2 FQNEAQ (reference sequence). This CDR3 has 14 amino acids. The CDR3 nucleotides are TGTGCCAGCAGCTTAGCGGTGAGGAACTACGAGCAGTACTTC. The encoded protein is CASSLAVRNYEQYF.

This clone was picked up one time. J is TRBJ1-2 and V is TRBV6-5; D may be TRBD1 (6 bases). The CDR3 runs to 16 residues. Trimming shortened V by 4 bases and J by 2 bases, and 17 bases separated the two germline ends. CDR1 is MNHEY, CDR2 SVGAGI, per germline. CDR3 sequence (DNA): TGTGCCAGCAGTTCGACAGGTATAACGGGGAACTATGGCTACACCTTC. Translated, it gives CASSSTGITGNYGYTF.

This sequence joins TRBV15 and TRBJ2-5; 7 positions match TRBD1. J was trimmed by 1 base and V by 8 bases; bases with no gene match: 10. Germline V gene lookup returns CDR1 LNHNV and CDR2 YYDKDF (reference sequence). The CDR3 is 15 residues long. This chain's CDR3 is CATLLWTGIQETQYF. As DNA, the CDR3 is TGTGCCACCCTCCTCTGGACAGGCATCCAAGAGACCCAGTACTTC.

This chain joins TRBV9 and TRBJ2-7, with TRBD1 as a possible D gene (6 bases). The CDR3 runs 14 residues. The germline V gene has CDR1 SGDLS and CDR2 YYNGEE. V was cut by 4 bases and J by 2 bases, with 13 bases left in between. The CDR3 loop reads CASSPTDSTYEQYF. Here the CDR3 DNA reads TGTGCCAGCAGCCCAACGGACAGTACCTACGAGCAGTACTTC. The entire variable domain, with the rest obtained from reference TRBV9 and TRBJ2-7, is as follows: DSGVTQTPKHLITATGQRVTLRCSPRSGDLSVYWYQQSLDQGLQFLIQYYNGEERAKGNILERFSAQQFPDLHSELNLSSLELGDSALYFCASSPTDSTYEQYFGPGTRLTVT.

CDR3 nucleotide sequence: TGTGCCAGCAAGGGCAATCCTCGCGAGCAGTACTTC. Amino acids: CASKGNPREQYF. The chain is built from TRBV2 and TRBJ2-7; D not resolved. V lost 7 bases and J lost 6, with 13 bases in between. The CDR3 covers 12 residues. Germline V gene sequence: CDR1 SNHLY, CDR2 FYNNEI.

The chain couples TRBV6-5 to TRBJ1-1; no reliable D call. This CDR3 region has 12 residues. Germline V gene sequence: CDR1 MNHEY, CDR2 SVGAGI. V dropped 2 bases and J dropped 1 base, with 2 bases sitting between them. The CDR3 sequence: CASSYTNTEAFF. The CDR3 nucleotides are TGTGCCAGCAGTTACACGAACACTGAAGCTTTCTTT.

The chain carries TRBV30 and TRBJ2-3, with 9 bases identical to TRBD2. CDR1 is GTSNPN and CDR2 is SVGIG in the germline V gene (reference sequence). The CDR3 has 14 amino acids. V lost 6 bases, J lost 0 bases, and 4 bases stayed unmatched. This CDR3 reads CACSSGVSTDTQYF. DNA for the CDR3: TGTGCCTGTTCTAGCGGGGTAAGCACAGATACGCAGTATTTT.

This clone was recorded once. The rearrangement joins TRBV27 to TRBJ1-2, with a tentative D call TRBD1 (5 bases). V was clipped by 5 bases and J by 4 bases, with 14 bases between them. Germline CDR1 reads MNHEY; CDR2 reads SMNVEV (reference sequence). This CDR3 has 14 amino acids. CDR3 protein: CASSPRGTGYGYTF. The CDR3 region has the DNA TGTGCCAGCAGTCCCCGGGGGACCGGCTATGGCTACACCTTC.

Regarding this clone: One end of the junction fails to match germline, which may point to a read error. V usage is TRBV7-2 and J usage is TRBJ2-7; D gene unclear. The CDR3 contains 12 residues. The germline gives CDR1 SGHTA, CDR2 FQGNSA. This CDR3 is CASSFPTVSPHF. In nucleotides, the CDR3 is TGTGCCAGCAGCTTCCCTACGGTTTCCCCCCACTTC.

This chain uses TRBV11-2 with TRBJ1-5; TRBD1 matches 11 bases. The CDR3 has 15 amino acids. Germline CDR1 reads SGHAT; CDR2 reads FQNNGV. J was trimmed by 7 bases and V by 4 bases; bases with no gene match: 6. CDR3 loop: CASSSRDRGLQPQHF. For the CDR3, the DNA is TGTGCCAGCAGCTCCCGGGACAGGGGGTTGCAGCCCCAGCATTTT.

The rearrangement uses TRBV29-1 and TRBJ2-7, with D perhaps TRBD1 (6 bases). The CDR3 is made up of 13 amino acids. Germline values: CDR1 SQVTM, CDR2 ANQGSEA. V lost 3 bases, J lost 0 bases, and 9 bases lay in between. Here the CDR3 DNA reads TGCAGCGTTGATCTAGGGGGCTCCTACGAGCAGTACTTC. Residues: CSVDLGGSYEQYF.

The chain carries TRBV4-1 and TRBJ1-3, with D possibly matching TRBD1 (6 bases). CDR3 length: 15 amino acids. Germline V lookup: CDR1 MGHRA, CDR2 YSYEKL. V lost 0 bases and J lost 2, with 8 bases in between. The CDR3 protein is CASSQDTGTGNTIYF. The CDR3 nucleotides are TGCGCCAGCAGCCAAGATACAGGGACTGGAAACACCATATATTTT.

The V call is TRBV7-9, the J call TRBJ2-5, with 11 bases aligning to TRBD1. The CDR3 runs to 15 residues. Germline V CDR1 and CDR2: SEHNR, FQNEAQ (reference sequence). With 6 bases clipped from V and 4 bases from J, the junction kept 7 bases outside the gene matches. CDR3 DNA sequence: TGTGCCAGCAGAAAATGGACAGGGGGCACAGAGACCCAGTACTTC. It yields the protein CASRKWTGGTETQYF. The whole variable domain, filled in from reference TRBV7-9 and TRBJ2-5, reads DTGVSQNPRHKITKRGQNVTFRCDPISEHNRLYWYRQTLGQGPEFLTYFQNEAQLEKSRLLSDRFSAERPKGSFSTLEIQRTEQGDSAMYLCASRKWTGGTETQYFGPGTRLLVL.

This chain joins TRBV4-1 and TRBJ2-7; 10 bases fit TRBD2. Trimming at V came to 0 bases and at J to 6 bases, leaving 11 bases not matched to a gene. There are 17 residues in the CDR3. The germline gives CDR1 MGHRA, CDR2 YSYEKL. The CDR3 nucleotides read TGCGCCAGCAGCCAAGATCCCCCTAGCGGGAGTTTAGGCGAGCAGTACTTC. Encoded protein: CASSQDPPSGSLGEQYF.

The V gene is TRBV10-2, the J gene TRBJ1-3; 11 bases line up with TRBD1. This CDR3 contains 16 residues. V lost 9 bases to trimming and J lost 0 bases; unmatched junction nucleotides: 7. Germline CDR1 and CDR2: WSHSY and SAAADI. CDR3 nucleotide sequence: TGCGCCAGTCGTGGGACAGGGGGATCCTCTGGAAACACCATATATTTT. Its translation: CASRGTGGSSGNTIYF.

The rearrangement joins TRBV4-1 to TRBJ2-5, with D maybe TRBD2 (5 bases). With the DNA end fitting TRBJ2-7 better, the J assignment may be wrong. CDR1 MGHRA and CDR2 YSYEKL come from the germline V gene. This CDR3 comprises 18 residues. The DNA for the CDR3 is TGCGCCAGCAGCCATCATGCTACGGCGGGCATATCCTCCTACGAGCAGTACTTC. This codes for CASSHHATAGISSYEQYF.

The chain combines TRBV7-9 with TRBJ1-1; tentatively, D is TRBD1 (5 bases). Per the germline V gene, CDR1 is SEHNR and CDR2 is FQNEAQ (reference sequence). V was cut by 1 base and J by 3 bases, with 9 bases left in between. There are 14 residues in the CDR3. The CDR3 nucleotides are TGTGCCAGCAGCTTAGAGGGGACCTACACTGAAGCTTTCTTT. Its protein product is CASSLEGTYTEAFF.

This rearrangement joins TRBV5-4 to TRBJ2-1; D tentatively reads TRBD1 or TRBD2 (7 bases each). This CDR3 spans 14 amino acids. The germline V gene encodes CDR1 SGHNT and CDR2 YYREEE (reference sequence). V lost 4 bases, J lost 9 bases, and 17 bases lay in between. In nucleotides, the CDR3 is TGTGCCAGCAGCGGGGAGGGGGCGAATCGTGAGCAGTTCTTC. This codes for CASSGEGANREQFF.

This chain links TRBV18 with TRBJ2-1, with TRBD2 matching 15 bases. There are 18 residues in the CDR3. CDR1 is KGHSH, CDR2 LQKENI, per germline. The trim removed 2 bases at V and 7 bases at J, leaving 9 bases unmatched. Here the CDR3 DNA reads TGTGCCAGCTCACCATTGGCGGGACTAGCGGGAGGCTTAAATGAGCAGTTCTTC. Amino acid sequence: CASSPLAGLAGGLNEQFF.

J is TRBJ1-1 and V is TRBV18, with 9 nucleotides matching TRBD1. This CDR3 comprises 14 residues. The ends lost 4 bases at V and 5 bases at J; junction bases unmatched: 5. Germline lookup yields CDR1 KGHSH and CDR2 LQKENI. CDR3 in amino acids: CASSLQGAHTEAFF. The CDR3 DNA follows: TGTGCCAGCTCACTACAGGGGGCGCATACTGAAGCTTTCTTT.

This chain joins TRBV10-3 and TRBJ2-1; D uncertain. Germline assignment: CDR1 ENHRY and CDR2 SYGVKD. This CDR3 has 12 residues. Trimming stripped 4 bases from V and 8 bases from J, with 9 bases between. Here the CDR3 DNA reads TGTGCCATCAGTGCTACTACCGATGAGCAGTTCTTC. This gives the protein CAISATTDEQFF.

This chain uses TRBV6-6 with TRBJ1-3, with D uncertain. The germline gives CDR1 MNHNY, CDR2 SVGAGI (reference sequence). CDR3 length: 16 residues. Between the trimmed V and J ends, which lost 6 bases and 4 bases, there was a span of 19 bases. The CDR3 region is CASSPVGREGGNTIYF. The CDR3 nucleotides are TGTGCCAGCAGCCCCGTCGGTAGGGAGGGAGGAAACACCATATATTTT.

The rearrangement uses TRBV2 and TRBJ2-5, with TRBD2 matching 10 bases. Germline V gene lookup returns CDR1 SNHLY and CDR2 FYNNEI. V dropped 3 bases and J dropped 4; count of bases not matched to a gene: 5. This CDR3 is built from 15 residues. DNA of the CDR3: TGTGCCAGCAGTGAGGTGCTAGCGGGAGTAGAGACCCAGTACTTC. It encodes CASSEVLAGVETQYF.

The chain carries TRBV27 and TRBJ1-1, with a tentative D call TRBD1 (6 bases). Trimming removed 3 bases at V and 6 bases at J, with 14 bases between. Looked up from germline, CDR1 is MNHEY and CDR2 is SMNVEV (reference sequence). This CDR3 has 14 residues. The CDR3 DNA reads as TGTGCCAGCAGTTTCTCACGAGACAGGCCTGAAGCTTTCTTT. The encoded protein is CASSFSRDRPEAFF.

The chain recombines TRBV28 with TRBJ2-7; perhaps TRBD2 as D (6 bases). The germline V gene encodes CDR1 MDHEN and CDR2 SYDVKM. This CDR3 spans 13 amino acids. With 7 bases removed from V and 2 bases from J, the gap between germline ends came to 12 bases. The CDR3 protein is CASTPGGAYEQYF. CDR3 nucleotides: TGTGCCAGCACCCCCGGCGGGGCCTACGAGCAGTACTTC.

J is TRBJ2-2 and V is TRBV7-9; D is ambiguous. The V end lost 4 bases, the J end lost 6 bases, and 6 bases lay between the germline ends. The CDR3 length is 12 residues. Germline values: CDR1 SEHNR, CDR2 FQNEAQ (reference sequence). CDR3 region: CASSSLSGELFF. The CDR3 DNA follows: TGTGCCAGCAGCTCCCTTTCCGGGGAGCTGTTTTTT.

Comments on this clone: Other DNA sequences in this specimen translate into the identical CDR3. The rearrangement joins TRBV5-1 to TRBJ2-7, with D perhaps matching TRBD2 (6 bases). V lost 0 bases and J 0 bases, leaving 7 bases between the germline ends. Germline CDR1 and CDR2: SGHRS and YFSETQ. The CDR3 spans 14 residues. The CDR3 DNA sequence: TGCGCCAGCAGCTTGGGAGCGGGCTCCTACGAGCAGTACTTC. Translating it yields CASSLGAGSYEQYF.